This TCR beta chain was sequenced during a study of post-analysis software for immune sequencing data. The wider study: Some patients lacked subtype; others had relapsing-remitting, secondary progressive or progressive-relapsing disease.

A note on this clonotype: The antigen remains unidentified.

Overall study findings and caveats: There was significantly lower normalized Chao1 diversity in multiple sclerosis patients than in controls. F measure clustering grouped samples strongly by preparation batch. Five or six TRBV segments appeared more often in patients than in controls, and TRBV5-6, TRBV5-1 and TRBV20-1 were among these.

Tagging with unique molecular identifiers was a feature of the TCR beta cDNA libraries. When roughly 0.9 to 10 million T cells were used, they gave hundreds of thousands of cDNA molecules. MiXCR, applied by TCRdb to the PCR reads, yields one record per CDR3 protein. Among about 540,000 distinct CDR3 sequences listed, approximately 34% were seen once. The germline CDR1 and CDR2 sequences are SQVTM and ANQGSEA. The CDR3 has 14 residues. Trimming at V came to 5 bases and at J to 6 bases, leaving 9 bases not matched to a gene. The TCR was taken from a girl aged 2-17 years with multiple sclerosis. The chain combines TRBV29-1 with TRBJ2-5, with TRBD1 matching 10 bases. Sequencing was performed on blood. CDR3 protein: CSVWVTGGIKTQYF. The CDR3 nucleotides read TGCAGCGTTTGGGTGACAGGGGGCATAAAGACCCAGTACTTC.